The entry that follows covers one T cell receptor (beta chain) sequence. Its antigen remains unknown. TCRdb analysed the RT-PCR reads with MiXCR anew, one entry per CDR3 protein. This table holds some 520,000 distinct CDR3 sequences, 15% to 20% found once. This record belongs to a study of response to subunit inactivated influenza vaccine. Points from the study as a whole: A suggestion made by the authors is that each seasonal influenza vaccination recruits few new T cells.

The sample consisted of CD4+ T cells sorted from PBMCs, taken around 25 months after vaccination. This sequence was found in a man between 50 and 69 years old who received an inactivated influenza vaccine.

The CDR3: CASRGPTGYNEQFF. The CDR3 bases are TGTGCCAGCAGGGGCCCGACAGGGTACAATGAGCAGTTCTTC. The chain links TRBV27 to TRBJ2-1, with 7 positions matching TRBD1. CDR3 length: 14 residues. J gave up 4 bases and V 6 bases, and 6 bases lay outside the gene matches. The V gene's germline CDR1 is MNHEY and CDR2 SMNVEV (reference sequence).